This record concerns one T cell receptor (beta chain) sequence. The antigen it binds to is not known. No quality values exist for individual bases; no much larger clone is one base distant. This sample stems from a study of OX40 agonist ivuxolimab in advanced cancers. Broadly, across the study: Ivuxolimab was a fully human IgG2 agonistic monoclonal antibody targeting the costimulatory receptor OX40 (CD134). Intravenous ivuxolimab was administered to patients every 2 weeks at six dose levels: 0.01, 0.1, 0.3, 1.5, 3 and 10 mg/kg. Peripheral TCRbeta sequencing was intended to test whether TCR sequence diversity was altered and clonal T-cell expansion was caused by ivuxolimab. The paper describes the monotherapy dose-escalation part (N = 52 patients) of the phase I trial of ivuxolimab. Partial responses occurred in three dose-escalation patients: two with cutaneous melanoma and one with hepatocellular carcinoma. Among the roughly 50 dose-escalation patients, around 20 had hepatocellular carcinoma, approximately 15 melanoma, 9 renal cell carcinoma and 9 head and neck cancer. Prior anti-PD-1, anti-PD-L1 or anti-CTLA-4 therapy was permitted, and approximately 41% of dose-escalation patients had received checkpoint inhibitors. In the dose-escalation cohort, around four fifths of patients were male, and the mean age was 60 years with a range of roughly 20 to 80. Results the study describes overall, beyond this receptor: In the 0.1-3.0 mg/kg groups, partial responders were among the patients with the lowest normalized peripheral clonal expansion, particularly in CD8+ T cells. The antigen specificity of the peripheral T cells that underwent clonal expansion was not determined. At doses of 0.1 to 3.0 mg/kg, clonal expansion of both CD4+ and CD8+ T cells in blood was seen between baseline and week 6. Low levels of normalized T-cell clonal expansion were also seen in some nonresponding patients. After ivuxolimab, expanded clones were on average more numerous among CD8+ T cells than among CD4+ T cells.

Genomic DNA was isolated from the sorted cells so that the TCRbeta CDR3 region could be sequenced. TCRbeta CDR3 regions were sequenced using the immunoSEQ Assay. TCRdb holds this immuneACCESS table with in-frame rearrangements only. Some clones are missing; in checked studies, unresolved V genes explain under half, and the rest has no known cause. This sample comprises 40,000 to 60,000 clones, roughly 91% of them detected only once. The ten biggest clones cover around 6.7% of the sample. Taken from cysteine to phenylalanine, the CDR3 has 17 residues. The sequence is cut down to CDR3 DNA, 51 bases in frame from base 1. Here V drops 2 bases and J drops 0 bases, and the junction holds 10 bases not matched to any gene. According to the germline V gene, CDR1 reads SGHDT and CDR2 reads YYEEEE. Patients with a history of autoimmune disease or receiving systemic immunosuppression were excluded from the trial. In every dose cohort, peripheral blood was drawn for TCR sequencing at baseline, cycle 4 day 1, and cycle 7 day 1. Samples came from an open-label, multicenter, first-in-human phase I dose-escalation trial of ivuxolimab. Adults with locally advanced or metastatic head and neck squamous cell, hepatocellular, melanoma or renal cell carcinoma were enrolled in the trial. CD4+ and CD8+ T cells were sorted separately from peripheral blood before TCR sequencing.

This TCR derives from an adult with an advanced solid tumor such as melanoma, head and neck, liver or kidney cancer. The chain couples TRBV5-6 to TRBJ2-7; a stretch of 8 junction bases matches TRBD1. The source was CD4+ or CD8+ T cells sorted from blood, collected in a trial of the OX40 agonist ivuxolimab. Here is the DNA: TGTGCCAGCAGCTTCCTACGACAGGGGCATAACTCCTACGAGCAGTACTTC. Its translation reads: CASSFLRQGHNSYEQYF.